The clone carrying this T cell receptor beta chain has only a few counts. The antigen is unknown. This record comes from a study of cytomegalovirus exposure and HLA in healthy donors. The CDR3 runs 18 residues. The V and J ends lost 2 bases and 2 bases, in that order; junction bases with no gene match: 6. Germline V lookup: CDR1 SGHVS, CDR2 FQNEAQ. Study-wide findings and caveats: As was reported, the classifier diagnosed cytomegalovirus status with high specificity and sensitivity. About 87% or about 30% of the time was how often most TCR beta V segments were productive, according to an earlier analysis.

Both 60 Vbeta primers and 13 Jbeta primers went into the PCR. The assay was immunoSEQ multiplex PCR, and TCRdb's table has in-frame clones only and misses some. The sample lists about 100,000 clones, more than 70% occurring once. The J gene is TRBJ2-3, the V gene TRBV7-8, with TRBD2 identical over 14 bases. Sequencing was done on a sample of PBMCs. The receptor was derived from a man aged 30 to 45 in good health and CMV-seronegative. The DNA of the CDR3 is TGTGCCAGCAGCTTATCCCGACTAGCGGGGGGGTACACAGATACGCAGTATTTT. Its protein product is CASSLSRLAGGYTDTQYF.